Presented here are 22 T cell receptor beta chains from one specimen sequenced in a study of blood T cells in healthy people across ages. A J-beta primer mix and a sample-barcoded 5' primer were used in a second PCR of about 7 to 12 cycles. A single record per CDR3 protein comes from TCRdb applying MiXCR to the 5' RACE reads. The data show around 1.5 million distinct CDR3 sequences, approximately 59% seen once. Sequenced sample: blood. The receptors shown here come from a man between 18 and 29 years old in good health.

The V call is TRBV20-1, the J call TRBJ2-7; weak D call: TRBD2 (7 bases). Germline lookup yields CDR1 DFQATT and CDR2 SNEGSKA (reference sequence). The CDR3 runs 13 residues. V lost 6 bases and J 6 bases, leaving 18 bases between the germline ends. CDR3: CSAPLGRGPEQYF. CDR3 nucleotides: TGCAGTGCCCCTCTGGGGCGGGGGCCCGAGCAGTACTTC.

The CDR3 spells CAWSSLTGGKGYNEQYF. The CDR3, as DNA: TGTGCCTGGAGTTCTTTAACGGGGGGAAAGGGCTACAATGAGCAGTACTTC. V gene TRBV30 combines with J gene TRBJ2-1, with 7 positions matching TRBD2. The tail of the sequence fits TRBJ2-7 better, so the J call may be wrong. CDR1 is GTSNPN, CDR2 SVGIG, per germline (reference sequence). The CDR3 is made up of 17 amino acids.

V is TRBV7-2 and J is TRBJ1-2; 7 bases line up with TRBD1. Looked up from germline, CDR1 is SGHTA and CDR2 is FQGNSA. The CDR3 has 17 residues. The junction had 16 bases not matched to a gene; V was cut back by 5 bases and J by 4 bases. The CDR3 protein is CASSEDVGGQSSYGYTF. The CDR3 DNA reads TGTGCCAGCAGCGAAGACGTAGGGGGACAGAGTAGCTATGGCTACACCTTC.

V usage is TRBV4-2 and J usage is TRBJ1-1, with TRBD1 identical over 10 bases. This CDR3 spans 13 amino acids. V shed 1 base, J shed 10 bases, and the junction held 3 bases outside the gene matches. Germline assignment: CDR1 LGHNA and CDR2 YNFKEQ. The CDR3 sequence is CASSQGGDRGAFF. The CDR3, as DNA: TGTGCCAGCAGCCAAGGAGGGGACAGGGGAGCTTTCTTT.

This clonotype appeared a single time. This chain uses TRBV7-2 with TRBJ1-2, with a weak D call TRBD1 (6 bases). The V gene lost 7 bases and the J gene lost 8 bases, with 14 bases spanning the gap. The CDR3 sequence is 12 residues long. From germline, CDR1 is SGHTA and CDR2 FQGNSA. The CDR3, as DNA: TGTGCCAGCAAATTGACAGGCGGGGGCTACACCTTC. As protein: CASKLTGGGYTF.

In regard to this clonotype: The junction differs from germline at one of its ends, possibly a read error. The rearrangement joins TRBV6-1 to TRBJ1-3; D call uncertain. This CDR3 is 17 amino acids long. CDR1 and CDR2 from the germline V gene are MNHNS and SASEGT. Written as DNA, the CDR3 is TGTGTCAGCAATAAGGGATTCTCCCGAGTCTCTGGAAACACCATATATTTT. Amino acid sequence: CVSNKGFSRVSGNTIYF.

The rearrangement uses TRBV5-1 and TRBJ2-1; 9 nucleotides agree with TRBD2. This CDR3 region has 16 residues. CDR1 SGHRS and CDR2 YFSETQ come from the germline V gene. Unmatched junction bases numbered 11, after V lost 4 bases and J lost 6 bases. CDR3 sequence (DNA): TGCGCCAGCAGCCCCACCTTCGTAGCGGGAGTCAATGAGCAGTTCTTC. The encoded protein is CASSPTFVAGVNEQFF.

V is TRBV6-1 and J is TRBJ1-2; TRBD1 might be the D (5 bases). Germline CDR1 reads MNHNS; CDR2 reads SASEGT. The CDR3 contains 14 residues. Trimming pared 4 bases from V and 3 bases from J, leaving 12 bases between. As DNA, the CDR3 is TGTGCCAGCAGTGCCTCCGGGGACTACTATGGCTACACCTTC. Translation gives CASSASGDYYGYTF.

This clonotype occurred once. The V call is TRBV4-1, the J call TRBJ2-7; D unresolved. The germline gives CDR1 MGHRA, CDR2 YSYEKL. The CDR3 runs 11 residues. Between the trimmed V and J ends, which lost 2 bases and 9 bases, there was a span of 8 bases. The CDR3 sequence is CASSQQTRQYF. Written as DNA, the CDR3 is TGCGCCAGCAGCCAACAGACCAGGCAGTACTTC.

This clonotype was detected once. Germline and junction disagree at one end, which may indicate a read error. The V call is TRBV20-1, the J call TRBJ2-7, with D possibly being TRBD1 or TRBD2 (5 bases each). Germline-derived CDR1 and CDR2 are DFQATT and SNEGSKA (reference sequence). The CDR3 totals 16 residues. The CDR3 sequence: CGARGDPWENPDEQYF. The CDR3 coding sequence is TGCGGTGCTAGAGGGGACCCCTGGGAGAATCCGGACGAGCAGTACTTC.

The CDR3 is CSARSLGGSSYNEQFF. The DNA for the CDR3 is TGCAGCGCCCGCTCTTTGGGGGGGAGTTCCTACAATGAGCAGTTCTTC. The chain recombines TRBV29-1 with TRBJ2-1, with TRBD2 matching 7 bases. The CDR3 spans 16 residues. Germline values: CDR1 SQVTM, CDR2 ANQGSEA. V was pared by 7 bases and J by 1 base, with 13 bases of the junction left unmatched.

CDR3 coding DNA: TGCAGTGCTAGAGAGGGGACAGGGATAGTAGTCACTGAAGCTTTCTTT. This encodes CSAREGTGIVVTEAFF. The chain links TRBV20-1 to TRBJ1-1; 9 nucleotides align to TRBD1. This CDR3 has 16 residues. The germline V gene has CDR1 DFQATT and CDR2 SNEGSKA (reference sequence). The ends lost 0 bases at V and 4 bases at J; junction bases unmatched: 9.

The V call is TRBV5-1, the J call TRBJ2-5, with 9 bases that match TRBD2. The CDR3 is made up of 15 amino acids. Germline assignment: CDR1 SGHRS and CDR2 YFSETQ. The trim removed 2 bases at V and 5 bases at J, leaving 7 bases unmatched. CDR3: CASSFLAGGPETQYF. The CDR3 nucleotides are TGCGCCAGCAGCTTCTTGGCGGGGGGGCCGGAGACCCAGTACTTC. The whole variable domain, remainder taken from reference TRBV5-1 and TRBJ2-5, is KAGVTQTPRYLIKTRGQQVTLSCSPISGHRSVSWYQQTPGQGLQFLFEYFSETQRNKGNFPGRFSGRQFSNSRSEMNVSTLELGDSALYLCASSFLAGGPETQYFGPGTRLLVL.

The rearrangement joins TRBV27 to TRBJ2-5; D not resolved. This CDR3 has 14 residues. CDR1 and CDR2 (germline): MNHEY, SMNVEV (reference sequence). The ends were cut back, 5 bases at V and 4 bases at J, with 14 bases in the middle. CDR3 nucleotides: TGTGCCAGCAGTCCAGCTGGGGAACTAGAGACCCAGTACTTC. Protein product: CASSPAGELETQYF.

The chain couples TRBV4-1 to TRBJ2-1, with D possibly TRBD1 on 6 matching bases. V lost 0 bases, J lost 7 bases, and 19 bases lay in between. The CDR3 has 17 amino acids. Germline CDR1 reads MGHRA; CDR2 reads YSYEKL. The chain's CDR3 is CASSQDSQGHKRNEQFF. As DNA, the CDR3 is TGCGCCAGCAGCCAAGATTCGCAGGGACACAAGAGGAATGAGCAGTTCTTC.

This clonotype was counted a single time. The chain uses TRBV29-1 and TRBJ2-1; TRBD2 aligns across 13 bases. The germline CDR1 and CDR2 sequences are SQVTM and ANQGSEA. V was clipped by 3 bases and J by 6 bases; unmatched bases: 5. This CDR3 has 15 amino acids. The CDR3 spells CSVDRTSGRGNEQFF. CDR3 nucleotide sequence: TGCAGCGTTGACCGGACTAGCGGGAGAGGCAATGAGCAGTTCTTC.

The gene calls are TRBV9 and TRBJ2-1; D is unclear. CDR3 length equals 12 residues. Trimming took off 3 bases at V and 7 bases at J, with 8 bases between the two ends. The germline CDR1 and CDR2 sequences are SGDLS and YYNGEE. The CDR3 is CASSGDANEQFF. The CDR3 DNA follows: TGTGCCAGCAGCGGAGACGCGAATGAGCAGTTCTTC.

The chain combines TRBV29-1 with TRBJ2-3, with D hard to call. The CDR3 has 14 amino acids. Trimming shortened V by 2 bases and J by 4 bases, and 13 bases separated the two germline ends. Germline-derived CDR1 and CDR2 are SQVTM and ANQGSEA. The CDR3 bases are TGCAGCGTTGAAAGTGGCAGCCCCGCAGATACGCAGTATTTT. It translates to CSVESGSPADTQYF.

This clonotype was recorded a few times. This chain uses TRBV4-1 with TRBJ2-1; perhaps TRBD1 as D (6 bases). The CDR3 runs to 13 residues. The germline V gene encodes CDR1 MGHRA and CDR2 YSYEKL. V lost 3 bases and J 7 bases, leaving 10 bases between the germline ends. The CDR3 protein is CASSHNRVNEQFF. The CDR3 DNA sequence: TGCGCCAGCAGCCACAACAGGGTGAATGAGCAGTTCTTC.

As DNA, the CDR3 is TGTGCCAGCAGCTTAGTCTGGGAGGGAGCCAAAAACATTCAGTACTTC. Translating it yields CASSLVWEGAKNIQYF. V and J are TRBV7-9 and TRBJ2-4; 7 bases align to TRBD2. Trimming at V came to 1 base and at J to 0 bases, leaving 3 bases not matched to a gene. The CDR3 has 16 amino acids. Germline CDR1 and CDR2: SEHNR and FQNEAQ (reference sequence).

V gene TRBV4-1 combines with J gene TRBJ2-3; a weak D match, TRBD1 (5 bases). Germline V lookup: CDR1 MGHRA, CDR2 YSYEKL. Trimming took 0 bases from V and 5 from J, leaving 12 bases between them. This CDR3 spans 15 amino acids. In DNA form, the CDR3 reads TGCGCCAGCAGCCAAGAAGGCCAGGGAATAGATACGCAGTATTTT. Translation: CASSQEGQGIDTQYF.

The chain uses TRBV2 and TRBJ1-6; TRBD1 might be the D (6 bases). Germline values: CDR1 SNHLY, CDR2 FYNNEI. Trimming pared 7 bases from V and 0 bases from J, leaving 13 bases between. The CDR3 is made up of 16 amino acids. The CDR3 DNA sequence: TGTGCCAGCATGGACAGTTTTAGCTCCTATAATTCACCCCTCCACTTT. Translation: CASMDSFSSYNSPLHF. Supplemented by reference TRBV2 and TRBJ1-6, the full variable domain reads EPEVTQTPSHQVTQMGQEVILRCVPISNHLYFYWYRQILGQKVEFLVSFYNNEISEKSEIFDDQFSVERPDGSNFTLKIRSTKLEDSAMYFCASMDSFSSYNSPLHFGNGTRLTVT.